A selection of T cell receptor beta chains follows, all from one sample in a study of blood T cell repertoires in COVID-19. The assay was immunoSEQ multiplex PCR, and TCRdb's table has in-frame clones only and misses some. The data contain around 79,000 clones, about 87% of them singletons. Sequencing input: peripheral blood. The receptor source for this set is a human donor in a cohort sampled during active COVID-19. Both conserved end residues are part of each CDR3. The D gene is left open where the match is weak. Clone size is stated in some rows and not others, as once, few, many or a class when expanded.

d_gene	abundance	v_gene	j_gene	CDR3nt	CDR3aa
TRBD1	-	TRBV18	TRBJ2-3	TGTGCCAGCTCACGGGGACAGGGCACAGATACGCAGTATTTT	CASSRGQGTDTQYF
TRBD1	-	TRBV10-3	TRBJ1-2	TGTGCCATCAGTGATTTGTCAGGGGGCAACTATGGCTACACCTTC	CAISDLSGGNYGYTF
-	once	TRBV19	TRBJ2-2	TGTGCCAGTAGTATAGATGGATTGGGAACAGGGCGTACCGGGGAGCTGTTTTTT	CASSIDGLGTGRTGELFF
-	-	TRBV7-3	TRBJ2-5	TGTGCCAGCAGCCCCGGGAGAGGGGAAGAGACCCAGTACTTC	CASSPGRGEETQYF
-	-	TRBV7-6	TRBJ1-1	TGTGCCAGCAGCCCCGGGGGGGCTGGTTCTGAAGCTTTCTTT	CASSPGGAGSEAFF
-	-	TRBV9	TRBJ1-5	TGTGCCAGCAGCGTAGGAGGGGGTTTTTATCAGCCCCAGCATTTT	CASSVGGGFYQPQHF
-	-	TRBV4-1	TRBJ2-7	TGCGCCAGCAGCCAAGATCACCTAGCGTCCGAGCAGTACTTC	CASSQDHLASEQYF
TRBD1	-	TRBV27	TRBJ1-1	TGTGCCAGCAGTTTAGGGGGACAGGGGGAAGCTTTCTTT	CASSLGGQGEAFF
TRBD2	-	TRBV7-3	TRBJ2-3	TGTGCCAGCAGCTCGGACGGGACTAGCGGGCGGGATACGCAGTATTTT	CASSSDGTSGRDTQYF
TRBD2	-	TRBV19	TRBJ2-7	TGTGCCAGTAGGATAGCGGGAGGCCCCGCCGTCTCCTACGAGCAGTACTTC	CASRIAGGPAVSYEQYF
-	-	TRBV11-2	TRBJ1-3	TGTGCCAGCAGCCCCGAGCCTGGAAACACCATATATTTT	CASSPEPGNTIYF
TRBD2	-	TRBV29-1	TRBJ2-5	TGCAGCGTTGCCGGGACTAGCGGGGGGGAGACCCAGTACTTC	CSVAGTSGGETQYF
TRBD1	-	TRBV30	TRBJ1-5	TGTGCCTGGCAACAGGGGGCAGGGCAGCCCCAGCATTTT	CAWQQGAGQPQHF
TRBD2	-	TRBV3-1/TRBV3-2	TRBJ2-1	TGTGCCAGCGGGCATAACGGACTAGCGATCCACAATGAGCAGTTCTTC	CASGHNGLAIHNEQFF
-	-	TRBV9	TRBJ2-5	TGTGCCAGCAGCGTAAACGGCAGGGGAGAGACCCAGTACTTC	CASSVNGRGETQYF
TRBD1	-	TRBV27	TRBJ1-2	TGTGCCAGCAGTTTATCAGGGACAGGGAGAAACTATGGCTACACCTTC	CASSLSGTGRNYGYTF
TRBD1	-	TRBV18	TRBJ2-2	TGTGCCAGCTCACAACAGGGGAGCTTCACCGGGGAGCTGTTTTTT	CASSQQGSFTGELFF